These T cell receptor beta chains were read from a single sample in a study of cytomegalovirus exposure and HLA in healthy donors. The protocol was immunoSEQ multiplex PCR, while the TCRdb copy is restricted to in-frame clones and leaves out a portion. The profile shows around 120,000 clones, 70% to 90% of them singletons. What was sequenced was PBMCs. Receptor source: a young woman in good health and CMV-seropositive. CDR3s include the opening cysteine and the closing phenylalanine or tryptophan. The order of the fields is D gene, clone size, J gene, V gene, CDR3 protein, CDR3 DNA. D genes are given only for firm matches. Only part of the rows carry a size: once, few, many, or a class if the clone is expanded.

-,-,TRBJ2-6,TRBV6-6,CASSYTTGGANVLTF,TGTGCCAGCAGTTACACTACGGGAGGGGCCAACGTCCTGACTTTC
-,-,TRBJ2-7,TRBV9,CASSVEWPDSYEQYF,TGTGCCAGCAGCGTAGAGTGGCCCGACTCCTACGAGCAGTACTTC
TRBD2,-,TRBJ2-7,TRBV9,CASSVEASGASYEQYF,TGTGCCAGCAGCGTAGAGGCTAGCGGGGCGTCCTACGAGCAGTACTTC
-,-,TRBJ2-1,TRBV9,CASSVGGGTHNEQFF,TGTGCCAGCAGCGTTGGCGGGGGCACCCACAATGAGCAGTTCTTC
-,-,TRBJ1-5,TRBV7-2,CASSIISNQPQHF,TGTGCCAGCAGCATCATTAGCAATCAGCCCCAGCATTTT
TRBD1,-,TRBJ2-1,TRBV2,CASSEAGTGWYEQFF,TGTGCCAGCAGTGAAGCCGGGACAGGGTGGTATGAGCAGTTCTTC
TRBD1,-,TRBJ1-2,TRBV6-1,CASREPGQGNGYTF,TGTGCCAGCAGAGAACCGGGACAGGGTAATGGCTACACCTTC
-,-,TRBJ2-7,TRBV6-6,CASRTGTVPYEQYF,TGTGCCAGCAGGACCGGGACTGTCCCCTACGAGCAGTACTTC
-,many,TRBJ1-1,TRBV29-1,CSVEDGGYTEAFF,TGCAGCGTTGAAGATGGGGGGTACACTGAAGCTTTCTTT
TRBD2,-,TRBJ2-1,TRBV29-1,CSGRLAGGEQFF,TGCAGCGGGAGACTAGCGGGGGGTGAGCAGTTCTTC
TRBD2,-,TRBJ2-5,TRBV25-1,CASAGLAGYQETQYF,TGTGCCAGCGCAGGACTAGCGGGCTACCAAGAGACCCAGTACTTC
-,-,TRBJ2-1,TRBV1,CTSSQEASGTPNEQFF,TGCACCAGCAGCCAAGAGGCTAGCGGTACCCCAAATGAGCAGTTCTTC
-,-,TRBJ2-3,TRBV25-1,CASSFSDTQYF,TGTGCCAGCAGCTTCTCAGATACGCAGTATTTT
-,-,TRBJ2-1,TRBV13,CASSSAGGSYNEQFF,TGTGCCAGCAGCTCAGCCGGGGGCTCCTACAATGAGCAGTTCTTC
TRBD2,-,TRBJ2-3,TRBV4-1,CASSQSLAGGPRDTQYF,TGCGCCAGCAGCCAGTCACTAGCGGGAGGGCCTAGGGATACGCAGTATTTT
TRBD1,-,TRBJ2-7,TRBV6-5,CASSPGDRGSYEQYF,TGTGCCAGCAGTCCGGGGGACAGGGGATCTTACGAGCAGTACTTC
-,once,TRBJ2-1,TRBV9,CASSVDVSSYNEQFF,TGTGCCAGCAGCGTAGATGTCAGCTCCTACAATGAGCAGTTCTTC
TRBD1,-,TRBJ1-1,TRBV11-3,CASSLGTGGFEAFF,TGTGCCAGCAGCCTCGGGACAGGGGGATTTGAAGCTTTCTTT
-,-,TRBJ2-2,TRBV25-1,CASRMTGLAGELFF,TGTGCCAGCAGGATGACAGGACTCGCCGGGGAGCTGTTTTTT
TRBD2,-,TRBJ2-2,TRBV4-3,CASSAAGLAGGPGTGELFF,TGCGCCAGCAGCGCCGCGGGACTAGCGGGAGGGCCAGGTACCGGGGAGCTGTTTTTT
-,-,TRBJ2-5,TRBV7-9,CASSFRQNQETQYF,TGTGCCAGCAGCTTTCGACAGAACCAAGAGACCCAGTACTTC
TRBD1,-,TRBJ1-1,TRBV5-1,CASSLVGTGNTEAFF,TGCGCCAGCAGCTTGGTGGGGACAGGGAACACTGAAGCTTTCTTT
TRBD1,-,TRBJ2-7,TRBV7-9,CASRSTGGISYEQYF,TGTGCCAGCAGATCCACAGGGGGTATCAGCTACGAGCAGTACTTC
TRBD1,-,TRBJ1-5,TRBV18,CASSSKGQGSQPQHF,TGTGCCAGCTCATCAAAAGGACAGGGCAGTCAGCCCCAGCATTTT
TRBD1,-,TRBJ1-2,TRBV6-6,CASRRRQGDYGYTF,TGTGCCAGCAGGCGTCGACAGGGCGACTATGGCTACACCTTC
TRBD2,-,TRBJ2-3,TRBV5-5,CASSLLIMSSGGNTDTQYF,TGTGCCAGCAGCTTGTTGATCATGTCTAGCGGGGGGAACACAGATACGCAGTATTTT
TRBD1,-,TRBJ2-7,TRBV2,CASRDLGQGNEQYF,TGTGCCAGCAGAGACTTGGGACAGGGTAACGAGCAGTACTTC
-,-,TRBJ1-4,TRBV9,CASSVEAGPARKLFF,TGTGCCAGCAGCGTAGAGGCTGGCCCCGCGAGGAAACTGTTTTTT
TRBD2,-,TRBJ2-1,TRBV5-6,CASSLLAGALWSEQFF,TGTGCCAGCAGCTTGTTAGCGGGGGCCCTCTGGTCTGAGCAGTTCTTC
-,-,TRBJ1-4,TRBV5-4,CASSLDNYEKLFF,TGTGCCAGCAGCTTGGACAATTATGAAAAACTGTTTTTT
TRBD1,few,TRBJ1-2,TRBV6-1,CASSTGTGIYGYTF,TGTGCCAGCAGCACCGGGACAGGGATCTATGGCTACACCTTC
-,-,TRBJ2-5,TRBV11-2,CASSLDGIGTQYF,TGTGCCAGCAGCTTAGATGGTATCGGGACCCAGTACTTC
-,-,TRBJ1-1,TRBV18,CASSPTRSLNTEAFF,TGTGCCAGCTCCCCCACTCGGAGTTTGAACACTGAAGCTTTCTTT
-,-,TRBJ2-3,TRBV2,CASSGSGGGMSTDTQYF,TGTGCCAGCAGTGGGTCAGGCGGGGGCATGAGCACAGATACGCAGTATTTT
-,-,TRBJ2-7,TRBV15,CATSRDSGQGYEQYF,TGTGCCACCAGCAGAGATTCGGGACAAGGCTACGAGCAGTACTTC
-,-,TRBJ1-2,TRBV7-2,CASSPGDSFNYGYTF,TGTGCCAGCAGCCCCGGTGACAGCTTTAACTATGGCTACACCTTC
-,-,TRBJ2-1,TRBV19,CASSAHSGSSYNEQFF,TGTGCCAGTAGTGCTCACAGCGGAAGCTCCTACAATGAGCAGTTCTTC
-,-,TRBJ2-7,TRBV5-8,CASSESGGQYF,TGTGCCAGCAGCGAGAGTGGAGGGCAGTACTTC
-,-,TRBJ1-1,TRBV5-4,CASSSTGLAEAFF,TGTGCCAGCAGTTCGACGGGGTTAGCTGAAGCTTTCTTT
-,-,TRBJ1-1,TRBV4-1,CASSQAKVGVAEAFF,TGCGCCAGCAGCCAAGCTAAGGTCGGGGTCGCTGAAGCTTTCTTT
TRBD2,-,TRBJ2-5,TRBV30,CAWSRTLTSGRETQYF,TGTGCCTGGAGTCGTACCCTGACTAGCGGGAGAGAGACCCAGTACTTC
TRBD1,-,TRBJ1-1,TRBV6-1,CASRTGEEWTEAFF,TGTGCCAGCCGAACAGGGGAGGAGTGGACTGAAGCTTTCTTT